This note documents a single T cell receptor (beta chain) sequence. The antigen is unknown. This specimen belongs to a study of cytomegalovirus exposure and HLA in healthy donors. Sequencing was performed with immunoSEQ multiplex PCR; in TCRdb, only in-frame clones are kept and a portion is missing. The data hold about 66,000 clones, with nearly 98% observed a single time. The study's findings and limits: The study designated 150 or so TCR beta chains cytomegalovirus-associated.

CDR3 length equals 13 residues. Germline lookup yields CDR1 WNHNN and CDR2 SYGVQD (reference sequence). V gave up 0 bases and J gave up 9 bases, with 9 bases separating them. What was sequenced was PBMCs. The receptor was derived from a woman under 30 in good health and CMV-seropositive. This rearrangement joins TRBV10-1 to TRBJ2-1; D possibly corresponds to TRBD2 (5 bases). The CDR3 here is CASSESPEGEQFF. The CDR3 bases are TGCGCCAGCAGTGAGTCACCCGAGGGTGAGCAGTTCTTC.